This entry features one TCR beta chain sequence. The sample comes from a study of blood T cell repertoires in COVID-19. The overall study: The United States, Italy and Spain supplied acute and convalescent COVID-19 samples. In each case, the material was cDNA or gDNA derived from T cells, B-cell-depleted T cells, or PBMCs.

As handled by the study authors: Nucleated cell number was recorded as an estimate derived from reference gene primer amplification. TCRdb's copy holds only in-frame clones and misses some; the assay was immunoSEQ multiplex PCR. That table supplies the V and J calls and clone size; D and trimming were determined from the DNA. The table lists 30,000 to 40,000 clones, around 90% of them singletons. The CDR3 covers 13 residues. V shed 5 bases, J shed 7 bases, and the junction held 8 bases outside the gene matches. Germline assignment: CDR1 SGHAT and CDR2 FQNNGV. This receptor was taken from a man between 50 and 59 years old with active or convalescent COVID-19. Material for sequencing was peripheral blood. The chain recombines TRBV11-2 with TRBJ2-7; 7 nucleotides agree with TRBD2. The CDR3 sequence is CASSAGLNLEQYF. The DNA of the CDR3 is TGTGCCAGCAGCGCGGGACTAAATTTGGAGCAGTACTTC.